This T cell receptor beta chain comes out of a study of blood T cell repertoires in COVID-19. On the study more broadly: Sites in the United States, Italy and Spain provided acute and convalescent COVID-19 samples.

From germline, CDR1 is SGHRS and CDR2 YFSETQ. Losses at the gene ends were 0 bases for V and 7 bases for J; bases not matched to a gene: 11. The CDR3 has 16 residues. Profiled with immunoSEQ multiplex PCR; TCRdb holds only in-frame clones, not every one. The sample shows 200,000 to 250,000 clones, roughly four fifths of them seen only once. This receptor was obtained from a man in his forties who had recovered from COVID-19. The sample consisted of PBMCs or T cells enriched from blood (not recorded which). The chain uses TRBV5-1 and TRBJ2-7; TRBD2 aligns across 9 bases. The CDR3 sequence: CASSLERGDTREEQYF. The DNA of the CDR3 is TGCGCCAGCAGCTTGGAGCGGGGGGATACTAGGGAGGAGCAGTACTTC.